This T cell receptor beta chain is drawn from a study of shared clonotypes between healthy human individuals. Study-wide results and caveats: Sampling used blood alone; tissue repertoires probably differ.

Sorted subsets were amplified in replicate PCRs using about 200 ng DNA, 30,000 to 35,000 T cell genomes. Method: immunoSEQ multiplex PCR; TCRdb's copy keeps in-frame clones and lacks some. Of nearly 2 million clones listed, just under 95% are singletons. Germline V gene sequence: CDR1 SGHNT, CDR2 YENEEA. V was shortened by 5 bases and J by 0 bases, with 14 bases between the two germline ends. This CDR3 is 15 amino acids long. Naive CD8 cells were CD45RO-negative, positively selected for CCR7, excluding terminally differentiated effector memory CD45RA+ cells. A note on this clone: The antigen is undetermined.

The sample consisted of naive CD8+ T cells sorted from blood. The chain couples TRBV11-3 to TRBJ2-7; perhaps TRBD1 as D (5 bases). This TCR derives from a man aged 18 to 30 in good health. This CDR3 is CASSHRQTNSYEQYF. The CDR3 nucleotides read TGTGCCAGCAGCCACCGACAGACAAACTCCTACGAGCAGTACTTC.